Shown below are 16 T cell receptor beta chains from a single sample sequenced in a study of CD8+CD57+ T cells in acquired aplastic anemia. Genomic DNA, the template, was used for profiling of the TCR beta VDJ and CDR3. From the reads, TCRdb called clonotypes with MiXCR, one entry per CDR3 protein. This table has about 180,000 distinct CDR3 sequences, around half appearing once. CD8+CD57+ cell expansion had been shown by flow cytometry in patients chosen for sequencing. Material for sequencing was sorted CD4+, CD8+, or CD8+CD57+ T cells (not recorded which) from PBMCs. The receptors derive from a human donor with aplastic anemia.

Only a few counts were recorded for this clonotype. The V and J genes are TRBV5-1 and TRBJ1-6, with a possible D match to TRBD1 (6 bases). The V gene lost 6 bases and the J gene lost 6 bases, with 16 bases spanning the gap. There are 15 residues in the CDR3. The V gene's germline CDR1 is SGHRS and CDR2 YFSETQ. The CDR3: CASTSSQGPNSPLHF. The CDR3 coding sequence is TGCGCCAGCACCTCATCCCAGGGGCCTAATTCACCCCTCCACTTT.

This clonotype showed up just once. This chain connects TRBV7-9 to TRBJ1-5; maybe TRBD1 (5 bases). Germline V lookup: CDR1 SEHNR, CDR2 FQNEAQ (reference sequence). The CDR3 is 14 amino acids. V lost 1 base, J lost 7 bases, and 11 bases lay in between. DNA for the CDR3: TGTGCCAGCAGCTTAGAAGGGGTAGGGCAGCCCCAGCATTTT. Its protein product is CASSLEGVGQPQHF.

J is TRBJ2-5 and V is TRBV9, with TRBD2 identical over 10 bases. The V and J ends lost 4 bases and 4 bases, in that order; junction bases with no gene match: 4. The length of the CDR3 is 14 residues. Per the germline V gene, CDR1 is SGDLS and CDR2 is YYNGEE. In DNA form, the CDR3 reads TGTGCCAGCAGCTGGACTAGCGGAGTAGAGACCCAGTACTTC. It codes for CASSWTSGVETQYF.

This clonotype was counted many times. The J gene is TRBJ1-6, the V gene TRBV7-8; unclear D gene. The CDR3 has 16 amino acids. Germline V gene lookup returns CDR1 SGHVS and CDR2 FQNEAQ. V lost 8 bases and J 3 bases, leaving 17 bases between the germline ends. CDR3 DNA sequence: TGTGCCAGCCGACTTAACGTTTTGGTCTATAATTCACCCCTCCACTTT. It is translated as CASRLNVLVYNSPLHF.

This clonotype was counted at least ten times. The CDR3 nucleotides read TGTGCCAGCAAAGCCTATAGCAATCAGCCCCAGCATTTT. It specifies CASKAYSNQPQHF. The J gene is TRBJ1-5, the V gene TRBV6-1; D not resolved. V gave up 7 bases and J gave up 0 bases, with 7 bases separating them. Per the germline V gene, CDR1 is MNHNS and CDR2 is SASEGT. The CDR3 runs to 13 residues.

This clonotype occurred many times. The chain links TRBV11-2 to TRBJ2-5; D perhaps matches TRBD1 (6 bases). CDR1 SGHAT and CDR2 FQNNGV come from the germline V gene. The CDR3 loop spans 16 amino acids. Between the trimmed V and J ends, which lost 0 bases and 5 bases, there was a span of 16 bases. The CDR3 coding sequence is TGTGCCAGCAGCTTAGATCCGAAAACAGGGCGGGAGACCCAGTACTTC. Residues: CASSLDPKTGRETQYF.

This clonotype was observed many times. This chain links TRBV4-1 with TRBJ1-1; D gene uncertain. V was trimmed by 1 base and J by 0 bases, leaving 6 bases between them. This CDR3 has 14 residues. Per germline, CDR1 MGHRA and CDR2 YSYEKL. DNA of the CDR3: TGCGCCAGCAGCCAAGTACCAGTGAACACTGAAGCTTTCTTT. Protein: CASSQVPVNTEAFF.

This clonotype was observed at least ten times. This CDR3 is CASSFRGYNEQFF. The CDR3 DNA is TGTGCCAGCAGCTTTCGGGGTTACAATGAGCAGTTCTTC. The chain recombines TRBV7-8 with TRBJ2-1; D is possibly TRBD2 (5 bases). Trimming removed 3 bases from V and 4 bases from J, with 7 bases in between. The CDR3 is made up of 13 amino acids. Germline V lookup: CDR1 SGHVS, CDR2 FQNEAQ.

This clonotype has ten or more counts. The rearrangement joins TRBV10-2 to TRBJ2-2, with D unresolved. This CDR3 is 13 amino acids long. In germline, CDR1 is WSHSY, CDR2 SAAADI. Trimming took 6 bases from V and 2 from J, leaving 7 bases between them. The CDR3 DNA sequence: TGCGCCAGCAGATACACCAACACCGGGGAGCTGTTTTTT. This codes for CASRYTNTGELFF.

Regarding this clonotype: One end of the junction does not line up with germline, which may come from a read error. The chain has TRBV10-3 and TRBJ1-4, with 8 bases aligning to TRBD1. The CDR3 totals 15 residues. Germline V gene sequence: CDR1 ENHRY, CDR2 SYGVKD. In nucleotides, the CDR3 is TGCGCCATCAGTCATGGACAGGGTCCTAATGAAAAACTGTTTTTT. Protein: CAISHGQGPNEKLFF.

This clonotype was counted a few times. The chain has TRBV15 and TRBJ2-3, with 9 bases lining up with TRBD1. The V and J ends lost 1 base and 2 bases, in that order; junction bases with no gene match: 10. Looked up from germline, CDR1 is LNHNV and CDR2 is YYDKDF (reference sequence). This CDR3 comprises 18 residues. The CDR3 DNA reads TGTGCCACCAGCAGAGGACAGGGGGGACTAACTTTCACAGATACGCAGTATTTT. This encodes CATSRGQGGLTFTDTQYF.

The table lists this clonotype with a count of one. This chain links TRBV20-1 with TRBJ2-5; 12 positions match TRBD2. V gave up 5 bases and J gave up 7 bases; unmatched junction bases: 11. The CDR3 covers 15 residues. Germline V gene data show CDR1 as DFQATT and CDR2 as SNEGSKA (reference sequence). For the CDR3, the DNA is TGCAGTGCTGGCAGACTAGCGGGGGCTAGCGGGACCCAGTACTTC. This codes for CSAGRLAGASGTQYF.

The rearrangement joins TRBV27 to TRBJ1-1; D is undetermined. This CDR3 contains 16 residues. The germline CDR1 and CDR2 sequences are MNHEY and SMNVEV (reference sequence). Trimming took 6 bases from V and 0 from J, leaving 17 bases between them. This chain's CDR3 is CASRGEARGMNTEAFF. CDR3 bases: TGTGCCAGCAGGGGCGAGGCGCGAGGCATGAACACTGAAGCTTTCTTT.

This clonotype was recorded only once. The chain carries TRBV20-1 and TRBJ1-2; weak D call: TRBD1 (6 bases). CDR1 is DFQATT, CDR2 SNEGSKA, per germline (reference sequence). Trimming left V 4 bases short and J 8 bases short, with 14 bases between. CDR3 length: 12 amino acids. Here the CDR3 DNA reads TGCAGTGCTAAAGGGGGTTCTTGGGGCTACACCTTC. This sequence encodes CSAKGGSWGYTF.

This clonotype was counted at least ten times. The CDR3 loop is CASSRTGSNYGYTF. The CDR3 nucleotides are TGTGCCAGTAGTAGAACAGGGTCTAACTATGGCTACACCTTC. This chain uses TRBV19 with TRBJ1-2; D is perhaps TRBD1 (6 bases). The V end lost 4 bases, the J end lost 0 bases, and 9 bases lay between the germline ends. The germline V gene has CDR1 LNHDA and CDR2 SQIVND (reference sequence). The CDR3 extends over 14 amino acids. Full variable domain (missing parts from reference TRBV19 and TRBJ1-2): DGGITQSPKYLFRKEGQNVTLSCEQNLNHDAMYWYRQDPGQGLRLIYYSQIVNDFQKGDIAEGYSVSREKKESFPLTVTSAQKNPTAFYLCASSRTGSNYGYTFGSGTRLTVV.

The rearrangement joins TRBV7-8 to TRBJ2-3, with D uncertain. The V gene lost 4 bases and the J gene lost 4 bases, with 12 bases spanning the gap. This CDR3 has 14 residues. CDR1 and CDR2 (germline): SGHVS, FQNEAQ. CDR3 bases: TGTGCCAGCAGCTCGACCCCCCCCCCAGATACGCAGTATTTT. Its translation: CASSSTPPPDTQYF.